This TCR beta chain was captured in a study of spatial heterogeneity in lung cancer. Looking at the study overall: On average, each unique TCR and UMI combination appeared more than ten times in raw reads. General observations from the study: The study found ubiquitous expanded tumor TCRs in blood more at resection than follow-up.

Trimming pared 0 bases from V and 3 bases from J, leaving 14 bases between. Per the germline V gene, CDR1 is SQVTM and CDR2 is ANQGSEA. The length of the CDR3 is 15 residues. TCRdb reprocessed the 5' RACE reads via MiXCR and lists one record per CDR3 protein. Of 40,000 or so distinct CDR3 sequences in the sample, roughly 5.2% were seen once. Time point noted: sample taken at primary tumor resection. This clonotype was observed at least ten times. Its target is unknown. J is TRBJ2-5 and V is TRBV29-1; D remains ambiguous. This material consisted of PBMCs, taken at surgery. The source of this sequence is a female donor with early-stage non-small cell lung cancer. The DNA for the CDR3 is TGCAGCGTTGAAGATCTCAAGGGCTTGGAAGAGACCCAGTACTTC. Residues: CSVEDLKGLEETQYF.